Presented here are 28 T cell receptor beta chains from one specimen sequenced in a study of T cells after posttransplantation cyclophosphamide. The naive gate required viable CD3+CD4+ or CD3+CD8+ cells with CCR7+CD45RA+CD45RO-CD95-CD27+CD28+ phenotype. Sequencing used immunoSEQ multiplex PCR; TCRdb keeps in-frame clones, though not all of them. The table records about 32,000 clones, about 91% of them present only once. The sequenced sample consisted of naive CD4+ T cells sorted from blood. The receptors derive from a man aged 30 to 45 in good health and a related stem cell transplant donor.

The chain couples TRBV10-3 to TRBJ2-3; 8 positions match TRBD1. This CDR3 comprises 19 residues. Per germline, CDR1 ENHRY and CDR2 SYGVKD. V gave up 5 bases and J gave up 2 bases; unmatched junction bases: 18. The CDR3 reads CAISQWRTGRSSNTDTQYF. CDR3 nucleotide sequence: TGTGCCATCAGTCAATGGCGGACAGGGAGATCTAGCAACACAGATACGCAGTATTTT.

This clone appeared once. J is TRBJ2-5 and V is TRBV5-1; D uncertain. CDR1 and CDR2 (germline): SGHRS, YFSETQ. This CDR3 has 12 amino acids. Trimming took off 3 bases at V and 2 bases at J, with 5 bases between the two ends. CDR3 in DNA: TGCGCCAGCAGCTCTTTGCAAGAGACCCAGTACTTC. Encoded protein: CASSSLQETQYF. The full variable domain, completed using reference TRBV5-1 and TRBJ2-5, is KAGVTQTPRYLIKTRGQQVTLSCSPISGHRSVSWYQQTPGQGLQFLFEYFSETQRNKGNFPGRFSGRQFSNSRSEMNVSTLELGDSALYLCASSSLQETQYFGPGTRLLVL.

The V call is TRBV29-1, the J call TRBJ1-2; a weak D match, TRBD1 (5 bases). Trimming stripped 4 bases from V and 3 bases from J, with 21 bases between. This CDR3 is built from 16 residues. The germline CDR1 and CDR2 sequences are SQVTM and ANQGSEA. CDR3: CSVVPLLNRLDYGYTF. For the CDR3, the DNA is TGCAGCGTTGTACCCCTTCTCAACAGGTTGGACTATGGCTACACCTTC.

The CDR3 here is CASSLVETGGTGELFF. DNA for the CDR3: TGTGCCAGCAGCCTGGTCGAAACAGGGGGCACCGGGGAGCTGTTTTTT. The chain uses TRBV27 and TRBJ2-2, with 8 positions matching TRBD1. The CDR3 runs to 16 residues. V dropped 6 bases and J dropped 4; count of bases not matched to a gene: 10. Germline CDR1 is MNHEY and CDR2 is SMNVEV (reference sequence).

V gene TRBV4-2 combines with J gene TRBJ2-1; tentative D call: TRBD2 (7 bases). V was cut by 0 bases and J by 8 bases, with 17 bases left in between. This CDR3 has 16 amino acids. The germline V gene encodes CDR1 LGHNA and CDR2 YNFKEQ. The CDR3 region is CASSQEGGGRFDEQFF. In DNA, the CDR3 is TGTGCCAGCAGCCAAGAGGGGGGGGGCAGGTTCGATGAGCAGTTCTTC.

The rearrangement uses TRBV19 and TRBJ1-6, with 9 bases identical to TRBD1. Germline loops: CDR1 LNHDA, CDR2 SQIVND (reference sequence). J gave up 9 bases and V 5 bases, and 5 bases lay outside the gene matches. The CDR3 has 14 amino acids. The CDR3 sequence: CASSAGTGSSPLHF. CDR3 DNA sequence: TGTGCCAGTAGTGCCGGGACAGGGAGTTCACCCCTCCACTTT.

The rearrangement joins TRBV19 to TRBJ2-7; TRBD1 matches 8 bases. With 4 bases clipped from V and 2 bases from J, the junction kept 7 bases outside the gene matches. CDR1 LNHDA and CDR2 SQIVND come from the germline V gene (reference sequence). The CDR3 has 15 residues. The CDR3, as DNA: TGTGCCAGTAGTACAAGACAGGGGTTTACCTACGAGCAGTACTTC. It specifies CASSTRQGFTYEQYF.

CDR3: CASSRDRGNYGYTF. The CDR3 DNA reads TGCGCCAGCAGCAGGGACAGGGGGAACTATGGCTACACCTTC. The chain employs TRBV5-1 and TRBJ1-2; 11 bases line up with TRBD1. J lost 2 bases, V lost 4 bases, and 1 base had no gene match. Germline assignment: CDR1 SGHRS and CDR2 YFSETQ. CDR3 length equals 14 residues.

This chain links TRBV4-1 with TRBJ2-7; no reliable D call. Deletions cut 1 base from V and 7 bases from J, with 11 bases between. Germline loops: CDR1 MGHRA, CDR2 YSYEKL. The length of the CDR3 is 13 residues. CDR3 in DNA: TGCGCCAGCAGCCAAGCTGGCCATGGTGAGCAGTACTTC. Its translation: CASSQAGHGEQYF.

V gene TRBV7-9 combines with J gene TRBJ1-1; no reliable D call. CDR1 and CDR2 from the germline V gene are SEHNR and FQNEAQ (reference sequence). With 5 bases removed from V and 0 bases from J, the gap between germline ends came to 13 bases. The CDR3 is made up of 15 amino acids. CDR3 protein: CASSLDTYMNTEAFF. CDR3 DNA: TGTGCCAGCAGCCTAGACACGTATATGAACACTGAAGCTTTCTTT.

The chain combines TRBV4-3 with TRBJ2-7; 8 bases are a match to TRBD1. Germline loops: CDR1 LGHNA, CDR2 YSLEER. This CDR3 contains 15 residues. Trimming took 1 base from V and 2 from J; bases not matched to a gene: 4. CDR3 in amino acids: CASSQVLDRAYEQYF. The CDR3 DNA is TGCGCCAGCAGCCAAGTTCTGGACAGGGCCTACGAGCAGTACTTC.

Here the CDR3 reads CASSSPGTGDYSNQPQHF. Here the CDR3 DNA reads TGTGCCAGTAGTTCCCCCGGGACAGGGGATTATAGCAATCAGCCCCAGCATTTT. The chain links TRBV19 to TRBJ1-5; 10 bases match TRBD1. Per germline, CDR1 LNHDA and CDR2 SQIVND (reference sequence). The CDR3 runs 18 residues. V dropped 5 bases and J dropped 0; count of bases not matched to a gene: 10.

V is TRBV7-9 and J is TRBJ2-5; no definite D call. Trimming pared 5 bases from V and 5 bases from J, leaving 15 bases between. The CDR3 totals 14 residues. The germline V gene encodes CDR1 SEHNR and CDR2 FQNEAQ (reference sequence). The CDR3 coding sequence is TGTGCCAGCAGCCCAGGCGTCTACGAGGAGACCCAGTACTTC. Translated, it gives CASSPGVYEETQYF.

The rearrangement links TRBV28 to TRBJ2-7; D perhaps matches TRBD2 (5 bases). This CDR3 spans 15 amino acids. Trimming pared 5 bases from V and 4 bases from J, leaving 18 bases between. Germline V gene sequence: CDR1 MDHEN, CDR2 SYDVKM. CDR3 bases: TGTGCCAGCAGTGAGCCCCGGGGTACTTCATACGAGCAGTACTTC. Residues: CASSEPRGTSYEQYF. The full variable domain, in which reference TRBV28 and TRBJ2-7 provide the parts outside the CDR3, is DVKVTQSSRYLVKRTGEKVFLECVQDMDHENMFWYRQDPGLGLRLIYFSYDVKMKEKGDIPEGYSVSREKKERFSLILESASTNQTSMYLCASSEPRGTSYEQYFGPGTRLTVT.

This clone is a singleton in its sample. V is TRBV6-6 and J is TRBJ2-3; D gene uncertain. Germline lookup yields CDR1 MNHNY and CDR2 SVGAGI (reference sequence). V shed 4 bases and J shed 3 bases, with 11 bases lying between them. This CDR3 is 14 amino acids long. Written as DNA, the CDR3 is TGTGCCAGCAGTTCGACTCCCCAAACAGATACGCAGTATTTT. Its protein product is CASSSTPQTDTQYF.

With respect to this clone: This sample includes further DNA sequences coding for the same CDR3. V usage is TRBV9 and J usage is TRBJ1-6; 8 bases agree with TRBD1. The CDR3 runs 15 residues. The germline V gene encodes CDR1 SGDLS and CDR2 YYNGEE. Trimming cost V 3 bases and J 7 bases; bases outside gene matches: 6. Here the CDR3 reads CASSGGQGANSPLHF. The CDR3, as DNA: TGTGCCAGCAGCGGCGGACAGGGAGCAAATTCACCCCTCCACTTT.

The J gene is TRBJ2-7, the V gene TRBV18, with 7 bases identical to TRBD2. The CDR3 loop spans 16 amino acids. With V trimmed by 5 bases and J by 6 bases, 16 bases remained unmatched. Germline V gene sequence: CDR1 KGHSH, CDR2 LQKENI. CDR3 coding DNA: TGTGCCAGCTCAACAAAGATCGTAGGGGAGGGCGTCGAGCAGTACTTC. Its protein is CASSTKIVGEGVEQYF.

The chain combines TRBV15 with TRBJ2-7; D gene uncertain. The V end lost 0 bases, the J end lost 1 base, and 13 bases lay between the germline ends. The CDR3 is made up of 16 amino acids. Germline V lookup: CDR1 LNHNV, CDR2 YYDKDF (reference sequence). The CDR3 reads CATSRDLGRLSYEQYF. The CDR3, as DNA: TGTGCCACCAGCAGAGATCTTGGCAGGTTGTCCTACGAGCAGTACTTC.

The gene calls are TRBV5-4 and TRBJ2-1; 11 nucleotides match TRBD2. Looked up from germline, CDR1 is SGHNT and CDR2 is YYREEE (reference sequence). CDR3 length: 15 amino acids. V lost 4 bases to trimming and J lost 4 bases; unmatched junction nucleotides: 4. CDR3 amino acids: CASSKGLAEYNEQFF. The CDR3 DNA reads TGTGCCAGCAGCAAGGGACTAGCGGAATACAATGAGCAGTTCTTC. The full variable domain, its missing parts supplied by reference TRBV5-4 and TRBJ2-1, is ETGVTQSPTHLIKTRGQQVTLRCSSQSGHNTVSWYQQALGQGPQFIFQYYREEENGRGNFPPRFSGLQFPNYSSELNVNALELDDSALYLCASSKGLAEYNEQFFGPGTRLTVL.

This chain connects TRBV4-3 to TRBJ2-7; 8 bases agree with TRBD2. The CDR3 extends over 16 amino acids. J lost 2 bases, V lost 0 bases, and 6 bases had no gene match. Per the germline V gene, CDR1 is LGHNA and CDR2 is YSLEER. In DNA form, the CDR3 reads TGCGCCAGCAGCCAAGATCACGGCGGGGGGACCTACGAGCAGTACTTC. Protein product: CASSQDHGGGTYEQYF.

The V gene is TRBV19, the J gene TRBJ2-1, with 7 nucleotides matching TRBD1. V lost 11 bases to trimming and J lost 4 bases; unmatched junction nucleotides: 11. The length of the CDR3 is 14 residues. Germline V CDR1 and CDR2: LNHDA, SQIVND (reference sequence). In DNA form, the CDR3 reads TGTGCCTCAAAAGGGGGCGCATGGTACAATGAGCAGTTCTTC. Protein product: CASKGGAWYNEQFF.

This clone was counted once. This rearrangement joins TRBV18 to TRBJ2-2; TRBD1 aligns across 7 bases. This CDR3 has 15 residues. Looked up from germline, CDR1 is KGHSH and CDR2 is LQKENI. The V and J ends lost 2 bases and 2 bases, in that order; junction bases with no gene match: 2. The CDR3 bases are TGTGCCAGCTCACCAAACAGGGGTAACACCGGGGAGCTGTTTTTT. Translating gives CASSPNRGNTGELFF.

The V and J genes are TRBV9 and TRBJ2-7; 9 nucleotides match TRBD1. The CDR3 loop spans 15 amino acids. CDR1 is SGDLS and CDR2 is YYNGEE in the germline V gene. V shed 3 bases, J shed 4 bases, and the junction held 8 bases outside the gene matches. The CDR3 region is CASSATGTGKYEQYF. The CDR3 DNA follows: TGTGCCAGCAGCGCAACCGGGACAGGGAAATACGAGCAGTACTTC.

V usage is TRBV5-1 and J usage is TRBJ2-1; 14 bases line up with TRBD2. This CDR3 is 17 amino acids long. V dropped 4 bases and J dropped 2; count of bases not matched to a gene: 5. Germline CDR1 reads SGHRS; CDR2 reads YFSETQ. This CDR3 reads CASSLGLAGDPYNEQFF. The CDR3 nucleotides read TGCGCCAGCAGCCTGGGACTAGCGGGGGATCCCTACAATGAGCAGTTCTTC.

The J gene is TRBJ2-1, the V gene TRBV5-4; 12 bases are shared with TRBD2. V lost 7 bases and J lost 7; bases outside the gene matches: 9. The CDR3 has 15 residues. Germline-derived CDR1 and CDR2 are SGHNT and YYREEE (reference sequence). CDR3 nucleotides: TGTGCCAGCGGCGGACTAGCGGGGCGGGGGAATGAGCAGTTCTTC. Translated, it gives CASGGLAGRGNEQFF.

This chain uses TRBV9 with TRBJ2-2; TRBD2 aligns across 9 bases. Germline V lookup: CDR1 SGDLS, CDR2 YYNGEE. The CDR3 totals 16 residues. J was trimmed by 7 bases and V by 0 bases; bases with no gene match: 7. The CDR3 spells CASSVGVSGGIGELFF. In DNA, the CDR3 is TGTGCCAGCAGCGTAGGGGTTAGCGGGGGAATCGGGGAGCTGTTTTTT.

The chain joins TRBV21-1 to TRBJ1-6; TRBD1 is the table's D call and was not checked against the DNA. TRBV21-1 is marked as a pseudogene. The CDR3 totals 15 residues. The CDR3 reads CASSNGTGSTAVLHF. In DNA form, the CDR3 reads TGTGCCAGCAGCAACGGGACAGGCTCCACCGCGGTCCTCCACTTT.

This sequence joins TRBV29-1 and TRBJ2-3, with a weak D call TRBD1 (6 bases). Germline V gene lookup returns CDR1 SQVTM and CDR2 ANQGSEA. Trimming removed 6 bases at V and 2 bases at J, with 12 bases between. This CDR3 has 13 amino acids. The CDR3 DNA is TGCAGCGTCAACAGGGTCCCCACAGATACGCAGTATTTT. It codes for CSVNRVPTDTQYF.